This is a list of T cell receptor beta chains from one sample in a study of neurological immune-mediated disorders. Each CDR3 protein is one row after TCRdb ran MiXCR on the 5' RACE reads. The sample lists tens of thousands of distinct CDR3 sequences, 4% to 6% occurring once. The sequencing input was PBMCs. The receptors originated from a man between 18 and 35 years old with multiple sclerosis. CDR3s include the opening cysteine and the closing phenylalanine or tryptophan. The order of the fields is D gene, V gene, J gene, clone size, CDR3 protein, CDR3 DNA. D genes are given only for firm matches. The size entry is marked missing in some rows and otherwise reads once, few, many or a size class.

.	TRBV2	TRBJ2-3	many	CASSDTMASPGAQYF	TGTGCCAGCAGTGATACGATGGCGAGTCCAGGCGCGCAGTATTTT
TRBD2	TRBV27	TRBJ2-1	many	CASSGTSVSYNEQFF	TGTGCCAGCAGTGGGACTAGCGTATCCTACAATGAGCAGTTCTTC
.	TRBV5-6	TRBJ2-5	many	CASSFRRMIQETQYF	TGTGCCAGCAGCTTTAGACGGATGATACAAGAGACCCAGTACTTC
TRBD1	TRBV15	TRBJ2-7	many	CATSKGTGYEQYF	TGTGCCACCAGCAAGGGGACAGGTTACGAGCAGTACTTC
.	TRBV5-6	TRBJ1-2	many	CASSLDPKDYGYTF	TGTGCCAGCAGCTTGGACCCCAAGGACTATGGCTACACCTTC
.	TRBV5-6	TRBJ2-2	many	CASSLVGGELFF	TGTGCCAGCAGCTTGGTTGGCGGGGAGCTGTTTTTT
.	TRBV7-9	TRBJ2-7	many	CASSSRVEQYF	TGTGCCAGCAGCTCCAGGGTCGAGCAGTACTTC
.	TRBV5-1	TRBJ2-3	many	CASSSGTGTDTQYF	TGCGCCAGCAGCTCCGGGACGGGCACAGATACGCAGTATTTT
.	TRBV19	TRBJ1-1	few	CASSTRGRNTEAFF	TGTGCCAGTAGTACCCGGGGCCGGAACACTGAAGCTTTCTTT
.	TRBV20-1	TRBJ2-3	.	CSAADSESTDTQYF	TGCAGTGCTGCTGACAGTGAAAGCACAGATACGCAGTATTTT
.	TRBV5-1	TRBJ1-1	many	CASSLQENTEAFF	TGCGCCAGCAGCTTACAGGAGAACACTGAAGCTTTCTTT
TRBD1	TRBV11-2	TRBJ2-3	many	CASSFGQGVFADTQYF	TGTGCCAGCAGCTTCGGACAGGGGGTATTCGCAGATACGCAGTATTTT
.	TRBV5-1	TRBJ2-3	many	CASSYLGYRVNTDTQYF	TGCGCCAGCAGCTACTTGGGGTACAGGGTCAACACAGATACGCAGTATTTT
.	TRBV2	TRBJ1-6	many	CASRQDNSPLHF	TGTGCCAGTAGACAGGATAATTCACCCCTCCACTTT
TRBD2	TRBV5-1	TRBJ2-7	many	CASSPGGTSGGHSYEQYF	TGCGCCAGCAGCCCTGGAGGGACTAGCGGGGGGCACTCCTACGAGCAGTACTTC
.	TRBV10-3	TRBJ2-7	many	CAIKPWDGPGEQYF	TGTGCCATCAAACCGTGGGACGGTCCTGGGGAGCAGTACTTC
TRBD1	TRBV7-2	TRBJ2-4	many	CASSLRDRATNIQYF	TGTGCCAGCAGCTTAAGGGACAGGGCTACCAACATTCAGTACTTC
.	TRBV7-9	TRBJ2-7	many	CASSSTGPTSF	TGTGCCAGCAGCTCGACAGGTCCCACGTCGTTC
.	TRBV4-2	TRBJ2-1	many	CASSQTRAGSNYNEQFF	TGTGCCAGCAGCCAGACGAGAGCGGGCTCAAACTACAATGAGCAGTTCTTC
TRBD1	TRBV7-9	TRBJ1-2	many	CASTLLQGEDYGYTF	TGTGCCAGCACCCTCCTTCAGGGGGAGGACTATGGCTACACCTTC
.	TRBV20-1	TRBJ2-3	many	CSARIAGHTDTQYF	TGCAGTGCTAGAATCGCGGGGCACACAGATACGCAGTATTTT
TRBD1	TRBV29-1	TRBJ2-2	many	CSVGRQGSGELFF	TGCAGCGTTGGGAGACAGGGTTCCGGGGAGCTGTTTTTT